The clone carrying this T cell receptor (beta chain) was seen ten or more times. What it recognizes is unknown. The record originates from a study of CD8 T cells in ankylosing spondylitis. Study-wide results and caveats: Both synovial fluid and blood in reactive arthritis had previously been reported to carry some motif variants. For ankylosing spondylitis blood, a TCR beta motif of roughly 8 highly homologous variants appeared characteristic.

The V end lost 5 bases, the J end lost 4 bases, and 11 bases lay between the germline ends. Germline V gene lookup returns CDR1 SGHNT and CDR2 YENEEA. The CDR3 sequence is 13 residues long. Scientists made TCR beta libraries using quantitative 5'-RACE with molecular barcodes. TCRdb reanalysed the 5' RACE reads using MiXCR and keeps one entry per CDR3 protein. This table has fewer than 550,000 distinct CDR3 sequences, under 5.5% appearing once. The sequence was collected from a male donor with ankylosing spondylitis. The chain uses TRBV11-3 and TRBJ1-1, with D possibly matching TRBD1 (5 bases). What was sequenced was blood, either unsorted or a sorted T cell fraction (not recorded which). In DNA form, the CDR3 reads TGTGCCAGCAGCGCCTGGGGGGGCACTGAAGCTTTCTTT. Translation gives CASSAWGGTEAFF.